The rows below give T cell receptor beta chains drawn from one sample of a study of cytomegalovirus exposure and HLA in healthy donors. TCRdb keeps only in-frame clones here, not all; method: immunoSEQ multiplex PCR. Of roughly 84,000 clones in the sample, over 65% were seen once. The sequenced sample was PBMCs. The receptors derive from a man in his fifties in good health and CMV-seronegative. Each CDR3 is given with its conserved first and last residue. Fields, in order: J gene, V gene, D gene, clone size, CDR3 protein, CDR3 DNA. The D gene is left open where the match is weak. The size entry is marked missing in some rows and otherwise reads once, few, many or a size class.

J gene: TRBJ2-3
V gene: TRBV5-8
D gene: TRBD1
clone size: .
CDR3 protein: CASSPGQGGTDTQYF
CDR3 DNA: TGTGCCAGCAGCCCAGGACAGGGGGGGACAGATACGCAGTATTTT

J gene: TRBJ2-5
V gene: TRBV5-1
D gene: .
clone size: .
CDR3 protein: CASSPTASETQYF
CDR3 DNA: TGCGCCAGCAGCCCTACAGCTTCGGAGACCCAGTACTTC

J gene: TRBJ1-2
V gene: TRBV10-3
D gene: TRBD1
clone size: .
CDR3 protein: CAISASTGTGEGYTF
CDR3 DNA: TGTGCCATCAGTGCCTCGACCGGGACAGGGGAGGGCTACACCTTC

J gene: TRBJ2-3
V gene: TRBV5-4
D gene: .
clone size: .
CDR3 protein: CASSGFVGSDTQYF
CDR3 DNA: TGTGCCAGCAGCGGGTTTGTAGGGAGTGATACGCAGTATTTT

J gene: TRBJ1-6
V gene: TRBV5-8
D gene: TRBD1
clone size: .
CDR3 protein: CASSLSTQGLLKPLHF
CDR3 DNA: TGTGCCAGCAGCCTGTCCACACAGGGGCTCCTTAAACCCCTCCACTTT

J gene: TRBJ1-2
V gene: TRBV19
D gene: TRBD1
clone size: once
CDR3 protein: CASSLKWTGGFYGYTF
CDR3 DNA: TGTGCCAGTAGTCTAAAGTGGACAGGGGGCTTCTATGGCTACACCTTC

J gene: TRBJ1-1
V gene: TRBV2
D gene: .
clone size: .
CDR3 protein: CASSGQGRGNTEAFF
CDR3 DNA: TGTGCCAGCAGTGGGCAGGGTAGGGGAAACACTGAAGCTTTCTTT

J gene: TRBJ2-7
V gene: TRBV19
D gene: TRBD2
clone size: .
CDR3 protein: CASASGGLTYEQYF
CDR3 DNA: TGTGCCAGCGCTAGCGGGGGCCTTACCTACGAGCAGTACTTC

J gene: TRBJ1-1
V gene: TRBV7-3
D gene: .
clone size: .
CDR3 protein: CASASGFLTEAFF
CDR3 DNA: TGTGCCAGCGCAAGCGGCTTCCTCACTGAAGCTTTCTTT

J gene: TRBJ2-1
V gene: TRBV11-3
D gene: TRBD2
clone size: .
CDR3 protein: CASSLRTSGELAYNEQFF
CDR3 DNA: TGTGCCAGCAGCCTCAGGACTAGCGGGGAACTGGCCTACAATGAGCAGTTCTTC

J gene: TRBJ1-3
V gene: TRBV7-8
D gene: .
clone size: .
CDR3 protein: CASSLTPTGTGNTIYF
CDR3 DNA: TGTGCCAGCAGCCTAACCCCTACAGGGACTGGAAACACCATATATTTT

J gene: TRBJ1-2
V gene: TRBV5-1
D gene: TRBD1
clone size: .
CDR3 protein: CASSGTGYRYGYTF
CDR3 DNA: TGCGCCAGCAGCGGGACAGGTTATAGGTATGGCTACACCTTC

J gene: TRBJ2-3
V gene: TRBV11-2
D gene: .
clone size: .
CDR3 protein: CASSSLSGGATDTQYF
CDR3 DNA: TGTGCCAGCAGCTCCCTTAGTGGGGGGGCGACAGATACGCAGTATTTT

J gene: TRBJ2-5
V gene: TRBV27
D gene: TRBD1
clone size: once
CDR3 protein: CASRSGGRGETQYF
CDR3 DNA: TGTGCCAGCAGGTCAGGGGGCAGGGGAGAGACCCAGTACTTC

J gene: TRBJ2-1
V gene: TRBV30
D gene: .
clone size: .
CDR3 protein: CAWSVAGQAYPKQFF
CDR3 DNA: TGTGCCTGGAGTGTAGCGGGACAGGCCTACCCGAAGCAGTTCTTC

J gene: TRBJ2-2
V gene: TRBV28
D gene: .
clone size: once
CDR3 protein: CASSSSGGTGELFF
CDR3 DNA: TGTGCCAGCAGTTCCTCCGGGGGTACCGGGGAGCTGTTTTTT

J gene: TRBJ2-3
V gene: TRBV7-3
D gene: .
clone size: once
CDR3 protein: CASSLRGTDPGDTQYF
CDR3 DNA: TGTGCCAGCAGCTTAAGGGGAACAGATCCAGGGGATACGCAGTATTTT

J gene: TRBJ1-2
V gene: TRBV19
D gene: .
clone size: .
CDR3 protein: CASSPSRGGGYTF
CDR3 DNA: TGTGCCAGTAGCCCGTCAAGAGGCGGCGGCTACACCTTC

J gene: TRBJ1-1
V gene: TRBV10-3
D gene: TRBD1
clone size: few
CDR3 protein: CAISETGGITEAFF
CDR3 DNA: TGTGCCATCAGTGAGACAGGGGGCATCACTGAAGCTTTCTTT

J gene: TRBJ2-7
V gene: TRBV7-9
D gene: .
clone size: .
CDR3 protein: CASSLSGGYEQYF
CDR3 DNA: TGTGCCAGCAGCCTCAGCGGAGGCTACGAGCAGTACTTC

J gene: TRBJ1-6
V gene: TRBV2
D gene: .
clone size: .
CDR3 protein: CASSEAPTGSKENSPLHF
CDR3 DNA: TGTGCCAGCAGTGAGGCCCCCACAGGCTCCAAAGAGAATTCACCCCTCCACTTT

J gene: TRBJ1-2
V gene: TRBV6-5
D gene: TRBD1
clone size: few
CDR3 protein: CASSLHLGTGYGYTF
CDR3 DNA: TGTGCCAGCAGTTTGCACCTCGGGACAGGATATGGCTACACCTTC

J gene: TRBJ1-6
V gene: TRBV2
D gene: TRBD1
clone size: .
CDR3 protein: CASSLFDRGLSPLHF
CDR3 DNA: TGTGCCAGCAGCCTATTCGACAGGGGGCTATCACCCCTCCACTTT

J gene: TRBJ2-1
V gene: TRBV7-9
D gene: .
clone size: .
CDR3 protein: CSSSLGGGSSEQFF
CDR3 DNA: TGTTCCAGCAGCTTAGGCGGAGGTTCAAGTGAGCAGTTCTTC

J gene: TRBJ1-4
V gene: TRBV6-1
D gene: .
clone size: few
CDR3 protein: CASSGQAAGSQNEKLFF
CDR3 DNA: TGTGCCAGCAGTGGGCAAGCCGCCGGATCACAGAATGAAAAACTGTTTTTT

J gene: TRBJ1-2
V gene: TRBV27
D gene: TRBD1
clone size: .
CDR3 protein: CASSRRGLYGYTF
CDR3 DNA: TGTGCCAGCAGCCGCAGGGGGCTCTATGGCTACACCTTC

J gene: TRBJ2-2
V gene: TRBV7-9
D gene: .
clone size: .
CDR3 protein: CSSSLSGARQEIITGELFF
CDR3 DNA: TGTTCCAGCAGCTTATCTGGAGCAAGACAGGAAATAATAACCGGGGAGCTGTTTTTT

J gene: TRBJ2-7
V gene: TRBV6-5
D gene: TRBD2
clone size: .
CDR3 protein: CASSSRGGGSLYEQYF
CDR3 DNA: TGTGCCAGCAGTTCTCGCGGGGGGGGTAGCCTCTACGAGCAGTACTTC

J gene: TRBJ2-5
V gene: TRBV13
D gene: TRBD1
clone size: .
CDR3 protein: CASSLGRGQGEAQYF
CDR3 DNA: TGTGCCAGCAGCTTAGGCCGCGGACAGGGGGAGGCCCAGTACTTC

J gene: TRBJ2-1
V gene: TRBV27
D gene: TRBD2
clone size: .
CDR3 protein: CASSFPETPGGPYNEQFF
CDR3 DNA: TGTGCCAGCAGTTTCCCCGAAACTCCGGGGGGGCCCTACAATGAGCAGTTCTTC

J gene: TRBJ2-5
V gene: TRBV19
D gene: TRBD1
clone size: .
CDR3 protein: CASTPSRGGQGLKETQYF
CDR3 DNA: TGTGCCAGTACTCCTTCTCGGGGAGGACAGGGGCTGAAGGAGACCCAGTACTTC

J gene: TRBJ1-2
V gene: TRBV7-9
D gene: .
clone size: .
CDR3 protein: CASSLAALMDYGYTF
CDR3 DNA: TGTGCCAGCAGCTTAGCGGCCCTGATGGACTATGGCTACACCTTC